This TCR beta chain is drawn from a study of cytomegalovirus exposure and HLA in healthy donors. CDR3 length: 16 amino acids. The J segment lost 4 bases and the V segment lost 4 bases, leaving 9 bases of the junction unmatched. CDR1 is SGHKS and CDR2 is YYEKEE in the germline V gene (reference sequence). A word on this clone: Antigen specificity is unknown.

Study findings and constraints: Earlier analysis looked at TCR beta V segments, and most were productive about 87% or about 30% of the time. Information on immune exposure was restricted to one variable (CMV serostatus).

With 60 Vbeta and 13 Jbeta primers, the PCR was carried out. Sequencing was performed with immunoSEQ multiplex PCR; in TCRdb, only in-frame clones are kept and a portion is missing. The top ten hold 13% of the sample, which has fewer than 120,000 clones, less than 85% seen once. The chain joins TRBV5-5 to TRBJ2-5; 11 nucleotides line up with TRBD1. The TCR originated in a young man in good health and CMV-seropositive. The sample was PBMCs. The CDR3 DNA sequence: TGTGCCAGCAGCGCACCGGGACAGGGGGGGGGAGAGACCCAGTACTTC. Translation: CASSAPGQGGGETQYF.